A single T cell receptor (beta chain) is shown here with its context. The entry originates in a study of control samples from healthy donors and cancer patients. Data came from immunoSEQ multiplex PCR; TCRdb stores just in-frame clones and leaves some out. The sample includes 170,000 or so clones, more than 80% of them seen just once. This CDR3 contains 15 residues. V gave up 5 bases and J gave up 2 bases; unmatched junction bases: 7. Germline V lookup: CDR1 MGHRA, CDR2 YSYEKL. The sequenced material came from blood. This sequence was found in a man younger than 45 in good health. The chain combines TRBV4-1 with TRBJ2-7, with 9 bases that match TRBD1. The CDR3 DNA sequence: TGCGCCAGCAGCGAACCGGGACAGGGAACCTACGAGCAGTACTTC. It is translated as CASSEPGQGTYEQYF.